Below are 7 T cell receptor beta chains sequenced from a single sample in a study of blood T cell repertoires in COVID-19. The assay was immunoSEQ multiplex PCR, and TCRdb's table has in-frame clones only and misses some. The sample carries 200,000 to 250,000 clones, 65% to 80% recorded once. The sample consisted of peripheral blood. These receptors all stem from a woman between 35 and 50 years old with active or convalescent COVID-19.

This clone came up a few times. The chain uses TRBV30 and TRBJ2-5, with 8 bases matching TRBD2. Germline trimming cut 5 bases from V and 4 bases from J; bases unmatched to any gene: 9. There are 14 residues in the CDR3. CDR1 GTSNPN and CDR2 SVGIG come from the germline V gene (reference sequence). The CDR3 region is CAWARRRGAETQYF. The DNA of the CDR3 is TGTGCCTGGGCGCGGCGGCGGGGGGCAGAGACCCAGTACTTC.

The V call is TRBV11-3, the J call TRBJ2-1, with D possibly TRBD2 on 7 matching bases. The CDR3 contains 15 residues. Germline values: CDR1 SGHNT, CDR2 YENEEA. The germline V and J ends were trimmed by 5 bases and 0 bases, with 11 bases remaining between them. The CDR3 sequence: CASSLAGASYNEQFF. The CDR3 region has the DNA TGTGCCAGCAGCCTCGCGGGGGCCTCCTACAATGAGCAGTTCTTC.

This clone was seen a handful of times. The chain recombines TRBV19 with TRBJ1-2; maybe TRBD1 (5 bases). Germline CDR1 is LNHDA and CDR2 is SQIVND (reference sequence). V lost 5 bases and J lost 0, with 16 bases in between. CDR3 length: 16 amino acids. The CDR3 bases are TGTGCCAGTAGTCCAGGAGAGACACAGGCTAACTATGGCTACACCTTC. This encodes CASSPGETQANYGYTF. Full variable domain (rest looked up from reference TRBV19 and TRBJ1-2): DGGITQSPKYLFRKEGQNVTLSCEQNLNHDAMYWYRQDPGQGLRLIYYSQIVNDFQKGDIAEGYSVSREKKESFPLTVTSAQKNPTAFYLCASSPGETQANYGYTFGSGTRLTVV.

The rearrangement joins TRBV6-5 to TRBJ2-7; TRBD1 matches 8 bases. Germline loops: CDR1 MNHEY, CDR2 SVGAGI. This CDR3 spans 13 amino acids. The V and J ends lost 6 bases and 7 bases, in that order; junction bases with no gene match: 8. The CDR3 DNA follows: TGTGCCAGCAGAGGGACAGGAGGCGTGGAGCAGTACTTC. It codes for CASRGTGGVEQYF.

The J gene is TRBJ1-1, the V gene TRBV25-1, with 9 bases fitting TRBD1. The CDR3 length is 15 residues. Per germline, CDR1 MGHDK and CDR2 SYGVNS. V was clipped by 2 bases and J by 6 bases; unmatched bases: 7. The CDR3 coding sequence is TGTGCCAGCAGTGAAAGAACAGGGGGCTTGTCTGAAGCTTTCTTT. This codes for CASSERTGGLSEAFF. The whole variable domain, filled in from reference TRBV25-1 and TRBJ1-1, reads EADIYQTPRYLVIGTGKKITLECSQTMGHDKMYWYQQDPGMELHLIHYSYGVNSTEKGDLSSESTVSRIRTEHFPLTLESARPSHTSQYLCASSERTGGLSEAFFGQGTRLTVV.

The V gene is TRBV5-7, the J gene TRBJ2-7, with a tentative D call TRBD2 (5 bases). TRBV5-7 carries the ORF label, with uncertain function. Between the trimmed V and J ends, which lost 0 bases and 1 base, there was a span of 11 bases. The CDR3 runs to 15 residues. In DNA, the CDR3 is TGTGCCAGCAGCTTGGGGGGTGGGGAGTCCTACGAGCAGTACTTC. This gives the protein CASSLGGGESYEQYF.

The rearrangement links TRBV27 to TRBJ2-6; D might be TRBD2 (5 bases). Germline V gives CDR1 MNHEY, CDR2 SMNVEV (reference sequence). CDR3 length: 17 amino acids. Trimming left V 4 bases short and J 0 bases short, with 13 bases between. The CDR3 reads CASSSLGRDSGANVLTF. CDR3 nucleotide sequence: TGTGCCAGCAGTTCTTTAGGACGGGACTCTGGGGCCAACGTCCTGACTTTC.